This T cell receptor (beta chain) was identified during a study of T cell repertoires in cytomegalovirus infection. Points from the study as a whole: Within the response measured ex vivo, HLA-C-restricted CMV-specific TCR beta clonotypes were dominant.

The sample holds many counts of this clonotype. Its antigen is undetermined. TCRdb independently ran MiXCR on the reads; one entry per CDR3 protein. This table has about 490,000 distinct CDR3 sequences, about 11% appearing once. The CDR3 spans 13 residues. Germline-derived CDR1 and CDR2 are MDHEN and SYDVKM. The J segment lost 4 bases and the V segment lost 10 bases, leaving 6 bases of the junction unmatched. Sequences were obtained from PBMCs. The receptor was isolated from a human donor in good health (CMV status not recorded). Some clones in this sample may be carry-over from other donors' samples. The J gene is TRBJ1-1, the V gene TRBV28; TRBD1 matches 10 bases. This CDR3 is CATVGQGGTEAFF. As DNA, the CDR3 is TGTGCCACCGTAGGACAGGGGGGCACTGAAGCTTTCTTT.